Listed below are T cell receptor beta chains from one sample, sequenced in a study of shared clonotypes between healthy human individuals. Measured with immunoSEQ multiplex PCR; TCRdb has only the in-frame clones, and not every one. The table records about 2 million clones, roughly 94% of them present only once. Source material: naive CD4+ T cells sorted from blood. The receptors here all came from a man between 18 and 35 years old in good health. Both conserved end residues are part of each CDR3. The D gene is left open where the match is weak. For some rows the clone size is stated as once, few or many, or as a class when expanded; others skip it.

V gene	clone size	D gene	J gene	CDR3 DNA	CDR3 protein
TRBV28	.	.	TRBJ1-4	TGTGCCAGCAGTTTGTTTGGACAGTCTAATGAAAAACTGTTTTTT	CASSLFGQSNEKLFF
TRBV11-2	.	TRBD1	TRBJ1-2	TGTGCCAGCAGCACTTGGGACAGGGGCGACTATGGCTACACCTTC	CASSTWDRGDYGYTF
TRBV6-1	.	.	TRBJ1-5	TGTGCCAGCAGAGGGCAAGGTGGGCAGCCCCAGCATTTT	CASRGQGGQPQHF
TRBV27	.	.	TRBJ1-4	TGTGCCAGCAAAGGGGACATAGGTGAAAAACTGTTTTTT	CASKGDIGEKLFF
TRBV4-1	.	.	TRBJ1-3	TGCGCCAGCAGCCCCCTCTTCCCGAACACCATATATTTT	CASSPLFPNTIYF
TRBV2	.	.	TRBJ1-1	TGTGCCAGCAGTGATCAGGATGGGATCACTGAAGCTTTCTTT	CASSDQDGITEAFF
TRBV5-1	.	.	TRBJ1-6	TGCGCCAGCAGCTTGCAGCAGAGCTATAATTCACCCCTCCACTTT	CASSLQQSYNSPLHF
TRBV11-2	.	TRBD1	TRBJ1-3	TGTGCCAGCAGCGTGACAGGGAGAGGAAACACCATATATTTT	CASSVTGRGNTIYF
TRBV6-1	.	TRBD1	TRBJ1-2	TGTGCCAGCAGTGGGGGACAGGGTTTTCGCGGCTACACCTTC	CASSGGQGFRGYTF
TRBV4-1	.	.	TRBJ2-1	TGCGCCAGCAGCCCTGGGACCTGGGCCTCTTATGAGCAGTTCTTC	CASSPGTWASYEQFF
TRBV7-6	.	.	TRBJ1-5	TGTGCCAGCAGCGCACAGGTTACCAATCAGCCCCAGCATTTT	CASSAQVTNQPQHF
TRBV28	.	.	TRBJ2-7	TGTGCCAGCAGTTTACAGGGTTACGAGCAGTACTTC	CASSLQGYEQYF
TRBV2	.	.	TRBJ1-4	TGTGCCAGCAGTGAAAAAGGGACCAAGGGAGAAAAACTGTTTTTT	CASSEKGTKGEKLFF
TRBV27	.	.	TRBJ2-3	TGTGCCAGCAGTCCCCGGAGGTCAGATACGCAGTATTTT	CASSPRRSDTQYF
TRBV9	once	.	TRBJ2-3	TGTGCCAGCAGCACCCGGACTAGCGCACAGGGGGCAGATACGCAGTATTTT	CASSTRTSAQGADTQYF
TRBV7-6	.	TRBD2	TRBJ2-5	TGTGCCAGCAGCCCCCTCGGACTAGGTCCAGAGACCCAGTACTTC	CASSPLGLGPETQYF
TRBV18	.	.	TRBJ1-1	TGTGCCAGCTCACCACCGAACATCCCGAACACTGAAGCTTTCTTT	CASSPPNIPNTEAFF
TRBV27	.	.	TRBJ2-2	TGTGCCAGCAGTTTAAGGGCAGCAAACACCGGGGAGCTGTTTTTT	CASSLRAANTGELFF
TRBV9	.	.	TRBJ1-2	TGTGCCAGCAGCAGACAGGATGCTAACTATGGCTACACCTTC	CASSRQDANYGYTF
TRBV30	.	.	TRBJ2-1	TGTGCCTGGAGTGCCGGTGTGGTGGGGTTGAATGAGCAGTTCTTC	CAWSAGVVGLNEQFF
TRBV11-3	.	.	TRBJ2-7	TGTGCCAGCAGCTTACTCCAGGGGCTATCCTACGAGCAGTACTTC	CASSLLQGLSYEQYF
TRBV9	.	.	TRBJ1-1	TGTGCCAGCAGCGTAGAGGCCGGGAAGAACACTGAAGCTTTCTTT	CASSVEAGKNTEAFF
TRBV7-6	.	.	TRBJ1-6	TGTGCCAGCAGCTTAGCGCTTCGTAATTCACCCCTCCACTTT	CASSLALRNSPLHF
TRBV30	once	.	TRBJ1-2	TGTGCCTGGACAATTACAGGGAGCGGCTACACCTTC	CAWTITGSGYTF
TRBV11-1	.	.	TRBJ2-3	TGTGCCAGCAGCGATGGGGGCAGCACAGATACGCAGTATTTT	CASSDGGSTDTQYF
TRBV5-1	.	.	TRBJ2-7	TGCGCCAGCAGCTTGGTCGGCAGATCTACCTCCTACGAGCAGTACTTC	CASSLVGRSTSYEQYF
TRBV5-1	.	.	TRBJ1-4	TGCGCCAGCAGCTTGATGGGGACCGCGGGTCAGGAAAAACTGTTTTTT	CASSLMGTAGQEKLFF
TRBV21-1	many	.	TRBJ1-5	TGTGCCAGCAGGATCTGTAGCAATCAGCCCCAGCATTTT	CASRICSNQPQHF
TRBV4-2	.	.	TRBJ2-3	TGTGCCAGCAGGGACACCCCCGGGGTATGGGATACGCAGTATTTT	CASRDTPGVWDTQYF